This is a list of T cell receptor beta chains from one sample in a study of response to subunit inactivated influenza vaccine. TCRdb reprocessed the RT-PCR reads via MiXCR and lists one record per CDR3 protein. The sample holds 650,000 to 850,000 distinct CDR3 sequences, approximately 15% seen once. Sequenced here: PBMCs from blood, sampled roughly 15 days before vaccination. These receptors were collected from a man aged 50-60 years who received an inactivated influenza vaccine. Both conserved end residues are part of each CDR3. The order of the fields is V gene, J gene, D gene, CDR3 protein. A D gene is named only where the DNA matches it firmly.

TRBV27,TRBJ2-7,NA,CASSARTVREQYF
TRBV5-5,TRBJ2-3,NA,CASSLWGGGTDTQYF
TRBV20-1,TRBJ2-1,NA,CSASWGYEQFF
TRBV12-3/TRBV12-4,TRBJ2-7,TRBD1,CASSLTGGFRSSYEQYF
TRBV7-6,TRBJ2-5,NA,CASSSNQGETQYF
TRBV7-2,TRBJ2-3,TRBD1,CASSLSRGTDTQYF
TRBV29-1,TRBJ1-1,NA,CSVVRPAEAFF
TRBV5-1,TRBJ2-3,TRBD2,CASSLGGDYFTDTQYF
TRBV20-1,TRBJ1-4,TRBD1,CSARAEGGQSTNEKLFF
TRBV4-2,TRBJ2-1,NA,CASSPVGYEQFF
TRBV7-9,TRBJ2-7,NA,CASSLGTGWYEQYF
TRBV19,TRBJ2-2,TRBD1,CASGAGGNTGELFF
TRBV11-2,TRBJ1-2,NA,CASSPGSERRTDYGYTF